Reported below is one T cell receptor (beta chain). Germline V gene data show CDR1 as MGHRA and CDR2 as YSYEKL. Unmatched junction bases numbered 16, after V lost 4 bases and J lost 5 bases. The CDR3 has 17 residues. This specimen belongs to a study of blood T cell repertoires in COVID-19. Across the whole study: Samples of COVID-19 (acute and convalescent) were obtained from the United States, Italy and Spain. T cells, B-cell-depleted T cells, or PBMCs provided the cDNA or gDNA that served as material.

Authors' data handling: It was from reference gene primer amplification that nucleated cell counts were estimated. Sequencing was performed with immunoSEQ multiplex PCR; in TCRdb, only in-frame clones are kept and a portion is missing. From that table come the V and J calls and clone size; the DNA was used to work out D and trimming. The sample has some 120,000 clones; around 78% are singletons. This TCR was sampled from a man aged 25 to 40 with acute or convalescent COVID-19. Sequencing input: peripheral blood. J is TRBJ2-5 and V is TRBV4-1; 7 nucleotides agree with TRBD2. CDR3 residues: CASSLNIREAGGETQYF. CDR3 in DNA: TGCGCCAGCAGCCTCAATATCCGGGAGGCCGGAGGGGAGACCCAGTACTTC.